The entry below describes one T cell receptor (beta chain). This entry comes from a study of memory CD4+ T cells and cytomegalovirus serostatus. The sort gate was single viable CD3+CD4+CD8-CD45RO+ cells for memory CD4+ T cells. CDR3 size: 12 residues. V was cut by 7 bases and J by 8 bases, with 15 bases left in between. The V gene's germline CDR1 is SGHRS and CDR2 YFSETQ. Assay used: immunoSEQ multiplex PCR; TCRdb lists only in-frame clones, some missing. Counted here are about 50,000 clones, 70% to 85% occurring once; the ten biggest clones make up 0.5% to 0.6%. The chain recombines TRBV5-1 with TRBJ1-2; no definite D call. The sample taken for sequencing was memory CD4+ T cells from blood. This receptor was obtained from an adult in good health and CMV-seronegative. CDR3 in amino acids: CASGSGVSGYTF. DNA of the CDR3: TGCGCCAGCGGGTCCGGGGTGTCCGGCTACACCTTC.